This is a list of T cell receptor beta chains from one sample in a study of OX40 agonist ivuxolimab in advanced cancers. The repertoire was sequenced with immunoSEQ multiplex PCR; TCRdb's copy has only in-frame clones and lacks some. The data show about 74,000 clones, with roughly 84% seen just once and over 2% held by the top ten. Sequenced here: CD4+ or CD8+ T cells sorted from blood, sampled in a trial of the OX40 agonist ivuxolimab. The receptors were gathered from an adult with an advanced solid tumor such as melanoma, head and neck, liver or kidney cancer. Both conserved end residues are part of each CDR3. Each record gives: V gene, J gene, CDR3 protein.

V: TRBV5-1; J: TRBJ2-4; CDR3: CASSLEGTGKNIQYF
V: TRBV19; J: TRBJ1-1; CDR3: CASNPGRPTEAFF
V: TRBV10-3; J: TRBJ1-5; CDR3: CAISNGGNQPQHF
V: TRBV7-2; J: TRBJ2-1; CDR3: CASSRPIEGEQFF
V: TRBV6-5; J: TRBJ2-7; CDR3: CASSQSGQGGYEQYF
V: TRBV4-3; J: TRBJ2-3; CDR3: CASSRDYTDTQYF
V: TRBV30; J: TRBJ2-1; CDR3: CAWSARFVEQFF
V: TRBV5-6; J: TRBJ2-3; CDR3: CASSLQGTGTDTQYF
V: TRBV19; J: TRBJ1-2; CDR3: CASIGRHSNYGYTF
V: TRBV5-1; J: TRBJ2-4; CDR3: CASTLGLAPRGAKNIQYF